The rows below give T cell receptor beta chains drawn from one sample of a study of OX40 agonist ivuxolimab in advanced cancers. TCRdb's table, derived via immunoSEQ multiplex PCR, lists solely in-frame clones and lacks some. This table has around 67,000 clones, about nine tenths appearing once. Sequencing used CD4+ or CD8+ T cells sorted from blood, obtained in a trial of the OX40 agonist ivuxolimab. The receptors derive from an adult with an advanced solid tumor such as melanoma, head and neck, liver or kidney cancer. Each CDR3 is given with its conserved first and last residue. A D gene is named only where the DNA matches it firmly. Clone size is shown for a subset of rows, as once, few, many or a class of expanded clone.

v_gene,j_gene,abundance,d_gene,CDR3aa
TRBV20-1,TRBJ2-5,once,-,CSARAGTPLYF
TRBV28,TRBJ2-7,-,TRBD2,CATHLAGVPYEQYF
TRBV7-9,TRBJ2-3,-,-,CASSSGSSGFFTDTQYF
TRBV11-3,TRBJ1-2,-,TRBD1,CASSSDPGQGNYGYTF
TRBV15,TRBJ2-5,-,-,CATSRATVPMAQYF
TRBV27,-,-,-,CASSSPSRRGDYEQYF
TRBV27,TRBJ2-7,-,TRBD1,CASSLPGTGGYEQYF
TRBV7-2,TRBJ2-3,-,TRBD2,CASSFLAGDTQYF
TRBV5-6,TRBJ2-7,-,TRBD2,CASSSDGGEQYF
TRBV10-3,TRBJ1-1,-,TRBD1,CAISESWTGGGLNTEAFF
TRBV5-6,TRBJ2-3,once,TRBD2,CASSLMASGGNTQYF
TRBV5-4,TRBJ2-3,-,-,CASSIVKGSTDTQYF
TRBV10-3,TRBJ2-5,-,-,CAISVQGTQETQYF
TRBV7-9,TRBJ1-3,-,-,CASSLQTGSGNTIYF
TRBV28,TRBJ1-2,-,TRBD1,CASVAPAGGKEYGYTF
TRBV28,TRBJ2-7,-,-,CASSPSRDGLYEQYF
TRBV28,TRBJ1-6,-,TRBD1,CASGRRPGQGTYNSPLHF
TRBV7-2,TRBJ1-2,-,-,CASSGTGGDGYTF
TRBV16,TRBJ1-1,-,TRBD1,CASSQWTGGTEAFF
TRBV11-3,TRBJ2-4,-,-,CASSPRRGVNIQYF
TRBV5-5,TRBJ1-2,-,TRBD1,CASSWGQGSGYGYTF
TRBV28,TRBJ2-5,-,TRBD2,CASNLPGGETQYF
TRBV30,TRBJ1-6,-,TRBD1,CAWSVPGQGWNSPLHF